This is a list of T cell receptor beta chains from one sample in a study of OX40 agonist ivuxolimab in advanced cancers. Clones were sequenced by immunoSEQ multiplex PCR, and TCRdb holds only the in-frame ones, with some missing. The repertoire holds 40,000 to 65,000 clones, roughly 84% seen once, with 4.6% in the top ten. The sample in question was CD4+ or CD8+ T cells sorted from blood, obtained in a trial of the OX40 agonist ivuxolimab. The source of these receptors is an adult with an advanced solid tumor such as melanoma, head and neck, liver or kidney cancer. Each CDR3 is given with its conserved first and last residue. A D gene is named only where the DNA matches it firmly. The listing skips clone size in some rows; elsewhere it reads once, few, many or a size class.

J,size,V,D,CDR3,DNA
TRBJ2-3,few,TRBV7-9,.,CASSSGSQVVSDTQYF,TGTGCCAGCAGCTCCGGGAGCCAGGTAGTATCAGATACGCAGTATTTT
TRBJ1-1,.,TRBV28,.,CASTQPARGGEAFF,TGTGCCAGTACCCAACCGGCCCGGGGGGGTGAAGCTTTCTTT
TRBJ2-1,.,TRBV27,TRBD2,CASSPRLAGDPSNEQFF,TGTGCCAGCAGTCCCAGACTAGCGGGAGATCCTTCTAATGAGCAGTTCTTC
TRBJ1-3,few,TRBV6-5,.,CASSRGGSAENTIYF,TGTGCCAGCAGTCGCGGGGGCTCTGCGGAAAACACCATATATTTT
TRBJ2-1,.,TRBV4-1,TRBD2,CASSQDGTSGPYNEQFF,TGCGCCAGCAGCCAAGACGGGACTAGCGGGCCATACAATGAGCAGTTCTTC
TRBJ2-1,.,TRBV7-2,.,CATGTPYNEQFF,TGTGCCACCGGGACTCCCTACAATGAGCAGTTCTTC
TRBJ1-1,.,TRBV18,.,CASSPGLGSDTEAFF,TGTGCCAGCTCACCAGGGCTGGGCTCGGACACTGAAGCTTTCTTT
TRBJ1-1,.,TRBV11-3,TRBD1,CASSRTGDTEAFF,TGTGCCAGCAGCCGTACAGGGGACACTGAAGCTTTCTTT
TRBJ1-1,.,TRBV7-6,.,CASSAGQQNTEAFF,TGTGCCAGCAGCGCTGGACAGCAGAACACTGAAGCTTTCTTT
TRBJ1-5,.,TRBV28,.,CASSLPQGSQPQHF,TGTGCCAGCAGCTTACCCCAGGGGTCTCAGCCCCAGCATTTT
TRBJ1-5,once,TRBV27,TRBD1,CASSLDRAGGQPQHF,TGTGCCAGCAGTTTAGACAGGGCGGGTGGACAGCCCCAGCATTTT
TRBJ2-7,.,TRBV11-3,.,CASSLDSYAFLGAYEQYF,TGTGCCAGCAGCTTAGACAGTTATGCCTTCCTAGGCGCCTACGAGCAGTACTTC
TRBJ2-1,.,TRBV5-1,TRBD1,CASSRDRSSYNEQFF,TGCGCCAGCAGCCGGGACAGGAGCTCCTACAATGAGCAGTTCTTC
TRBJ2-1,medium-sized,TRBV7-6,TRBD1,CASSFFSGQAYNEQFF,TGTGCCAGCAGCTTCTTCTCGGGACAGGCCTACAATGAGCAGTTCTTC